This T cell receptor (beta chain) was recovered during a study of cytomegalovirus exposure and HLA in healthy donors. Study-level findings and limits: An analysis that was carried out later associated approximately 17,000 TCR beta sequences with HLA alleles at 0.05 false discovery rate. The listing of 150 or so TCR beta chains classed them as cytomegalovirus-associated.

With 60 Vbeta and 13 Jbeta primers, the PCR was carried out. Clones were read by immunoSEQ multiplex PCR, and TCRdb kept only the in-frame ones, dropping some. The sample records some 120,000 clones, around 75% being singletons. Losses at the gene ends were 6 bases for V and 4 bases for J; bases not matched to a gene: 10. The CDR3 runs 15 residues. CDR1 and CDR2 from the germline V gene are SNHLY and FYNNEI. Of note for this clone: Its cognate antigen is unknown. Other nucleotide sequences from this sample produce the same CDR3.

Sequenced sample: PBMCs. This chain connects TRBV2 to TRBJ1-2; 8 bases agree with TRBD1. The source of this sequence is a woman under 30 in good health and CMV-seronegative. In DNA form, the CDR3 reads TGTGCCAGCAGGGACAGGGACGATCCGGGCTATGGCTACACCTTC. As protein: CASRDRDDPGYGYTF. Based on the CDR3 plus reference TRBV2 and TRBJ1-2, the full variable domain is EPEVTQTPSHQVTQMGQEVILRCVPISNHLYFYWYRQILGQKVEFLVSFYNNEISEKSEIFDDQFSVERPDGSNFTLKIRSTKLEDSAMYFCASRDRDDPGYGYTFGSGTRLTVV.